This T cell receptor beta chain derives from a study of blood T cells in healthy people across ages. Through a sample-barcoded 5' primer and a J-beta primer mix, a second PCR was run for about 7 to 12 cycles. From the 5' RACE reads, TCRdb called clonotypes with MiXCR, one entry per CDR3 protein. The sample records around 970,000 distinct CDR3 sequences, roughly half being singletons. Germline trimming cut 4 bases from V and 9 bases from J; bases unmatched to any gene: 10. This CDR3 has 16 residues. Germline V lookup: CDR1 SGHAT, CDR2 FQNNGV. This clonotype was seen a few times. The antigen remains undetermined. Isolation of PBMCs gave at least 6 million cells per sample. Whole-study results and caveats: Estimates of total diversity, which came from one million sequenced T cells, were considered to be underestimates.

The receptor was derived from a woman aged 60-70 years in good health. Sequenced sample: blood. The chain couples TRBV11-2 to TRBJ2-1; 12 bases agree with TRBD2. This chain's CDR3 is CASSSVRLAGVVEQFF. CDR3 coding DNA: TGTGCCAGCAGCTCGGTACGACTAGCGGGAGTGGTTGAGCAGTTCTTC.